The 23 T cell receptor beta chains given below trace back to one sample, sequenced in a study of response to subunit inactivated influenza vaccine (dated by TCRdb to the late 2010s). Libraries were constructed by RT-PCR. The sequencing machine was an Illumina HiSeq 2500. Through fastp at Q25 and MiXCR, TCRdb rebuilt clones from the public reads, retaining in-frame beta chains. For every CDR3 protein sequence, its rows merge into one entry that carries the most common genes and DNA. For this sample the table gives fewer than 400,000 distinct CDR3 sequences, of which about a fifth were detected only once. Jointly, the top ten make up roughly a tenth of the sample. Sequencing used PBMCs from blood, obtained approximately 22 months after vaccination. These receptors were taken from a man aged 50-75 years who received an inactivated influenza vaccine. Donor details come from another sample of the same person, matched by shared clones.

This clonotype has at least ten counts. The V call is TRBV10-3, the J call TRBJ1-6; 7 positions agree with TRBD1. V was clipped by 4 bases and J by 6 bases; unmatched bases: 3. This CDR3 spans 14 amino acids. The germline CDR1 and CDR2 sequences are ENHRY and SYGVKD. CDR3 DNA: TGTGCCATCAGTGCTGACAGGGCTAATTCACCCCTCCACTTT. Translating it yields CAISADRANSPLHF.

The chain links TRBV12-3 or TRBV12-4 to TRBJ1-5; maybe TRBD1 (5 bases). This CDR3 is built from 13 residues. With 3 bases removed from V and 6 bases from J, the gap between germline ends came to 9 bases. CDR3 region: CASSLGGSQPQHF. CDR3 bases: TGTGCCAGCAGTTTGGGGGGAAGTCAGCCCCAGCATTTT.

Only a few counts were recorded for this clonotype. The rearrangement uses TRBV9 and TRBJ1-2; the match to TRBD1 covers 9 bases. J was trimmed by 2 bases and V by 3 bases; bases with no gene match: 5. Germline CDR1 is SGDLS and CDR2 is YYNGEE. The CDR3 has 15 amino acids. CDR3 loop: CASSETGGRNYGYTF. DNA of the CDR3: TGTGCCAGCAGCGAGACAGGGGGAAGGAACTATGGCTACACCTTC.

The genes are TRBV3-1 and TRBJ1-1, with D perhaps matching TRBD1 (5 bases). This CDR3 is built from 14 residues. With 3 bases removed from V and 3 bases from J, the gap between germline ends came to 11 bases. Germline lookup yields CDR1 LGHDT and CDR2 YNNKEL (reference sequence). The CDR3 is CASSQTGAYTEAFF. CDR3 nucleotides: TGTGCCAGCAGCCAGACTGGGGCTTACACTGAAGCTTTCTTT.

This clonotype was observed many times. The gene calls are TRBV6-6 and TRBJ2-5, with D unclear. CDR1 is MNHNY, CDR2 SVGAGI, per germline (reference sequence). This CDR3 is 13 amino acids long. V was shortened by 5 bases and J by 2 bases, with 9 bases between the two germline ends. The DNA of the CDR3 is TGTGCCAGCAGTACGGGCAGACAAGAGACCCAGTACTTC. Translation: CASSTGRQETQYF.

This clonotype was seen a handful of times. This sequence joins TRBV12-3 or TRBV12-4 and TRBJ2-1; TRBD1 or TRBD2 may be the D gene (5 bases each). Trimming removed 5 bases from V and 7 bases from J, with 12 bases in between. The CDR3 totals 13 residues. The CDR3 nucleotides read TGTGCCAGCAGTCCCGGGACGATTAATGAGCAGTTCTTC. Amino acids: CASSPGTINEQFF.

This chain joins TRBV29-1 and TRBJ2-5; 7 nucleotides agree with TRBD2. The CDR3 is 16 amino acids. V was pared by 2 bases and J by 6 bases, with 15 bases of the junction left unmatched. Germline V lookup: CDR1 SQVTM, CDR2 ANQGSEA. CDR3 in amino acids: CSVEKLAERTLKTQYF. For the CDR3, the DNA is TGCAGCGTTGAAAAGCTAGCGGAACGCACCCTGAAGACCCAGTACTTC.

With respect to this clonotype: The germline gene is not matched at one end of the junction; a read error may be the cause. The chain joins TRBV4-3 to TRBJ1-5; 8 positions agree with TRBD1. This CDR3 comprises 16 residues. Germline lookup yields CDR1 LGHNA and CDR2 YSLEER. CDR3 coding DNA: TGCGCCAGCAGCCCCGGAGGCAGGGGGCGGGATCAGCCCCAGCAATTT. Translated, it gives CASSPGGRGRDQPQQF.

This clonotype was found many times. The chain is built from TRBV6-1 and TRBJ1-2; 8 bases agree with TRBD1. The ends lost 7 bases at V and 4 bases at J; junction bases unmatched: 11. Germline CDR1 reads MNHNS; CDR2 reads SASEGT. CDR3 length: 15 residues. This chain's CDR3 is CASKPQGANGYGYTF. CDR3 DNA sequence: TGTGCCAGCAAGCCGCAGGGGGCGAACGGCTATGGCTACACCTTC.

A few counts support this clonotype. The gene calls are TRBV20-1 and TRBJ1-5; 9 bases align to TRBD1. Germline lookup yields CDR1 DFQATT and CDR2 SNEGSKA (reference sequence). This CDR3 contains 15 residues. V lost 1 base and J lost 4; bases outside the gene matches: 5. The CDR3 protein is CSARVGTGKNQPQHF. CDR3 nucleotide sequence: TGCAGTGCTAGAGTCGGGACAGGGAAAAATCAGCCCCAGCATTTT.

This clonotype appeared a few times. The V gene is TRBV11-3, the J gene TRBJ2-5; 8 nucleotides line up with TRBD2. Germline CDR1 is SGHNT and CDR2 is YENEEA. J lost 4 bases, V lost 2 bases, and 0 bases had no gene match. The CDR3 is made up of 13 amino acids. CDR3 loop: CASSLTSGETQYF. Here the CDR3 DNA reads TGTGCCAGCAGCTTAACTAGCGGAGAGACCCAGTACTTC.

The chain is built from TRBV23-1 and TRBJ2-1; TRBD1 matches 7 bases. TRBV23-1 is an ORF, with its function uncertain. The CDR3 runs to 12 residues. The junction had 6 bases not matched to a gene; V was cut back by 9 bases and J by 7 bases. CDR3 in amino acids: CARGTGENEQFF. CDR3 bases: TGCGCCAGAGGTACAGGGGAAAATGAGCAGTTCTTC.

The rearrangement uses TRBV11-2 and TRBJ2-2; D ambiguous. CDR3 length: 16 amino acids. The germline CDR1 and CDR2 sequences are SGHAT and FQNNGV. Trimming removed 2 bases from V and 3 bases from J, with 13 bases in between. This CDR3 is CASSLSPGRHTGELFF. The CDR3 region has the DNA TGTGCCAGCAGCTTATCCCCGGGCAGACACACCGGGGAGCTGTTTTTT.

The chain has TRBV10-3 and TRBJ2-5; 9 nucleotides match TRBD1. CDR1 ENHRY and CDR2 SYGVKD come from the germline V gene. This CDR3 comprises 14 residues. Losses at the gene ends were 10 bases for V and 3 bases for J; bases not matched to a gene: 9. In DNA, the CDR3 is TGTGCCACAGGACAGGGGTCGGCTAAAGAGACCCAGTACTTC. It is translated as CATGQGSAKETQYF.

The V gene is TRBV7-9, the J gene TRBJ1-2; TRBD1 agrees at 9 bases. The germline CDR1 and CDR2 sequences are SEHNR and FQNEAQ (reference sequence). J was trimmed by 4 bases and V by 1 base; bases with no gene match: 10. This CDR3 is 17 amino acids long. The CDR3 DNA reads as TGTGCCAGCAGCTTAGGAGGCGGACAGGGGACACGCTATGGCTACACCTTC. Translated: CASSLGGGQGTRYGYTF.

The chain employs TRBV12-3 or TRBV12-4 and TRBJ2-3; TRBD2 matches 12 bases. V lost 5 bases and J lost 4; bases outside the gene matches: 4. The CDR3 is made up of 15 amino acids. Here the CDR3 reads CASSLASGRADTQYF. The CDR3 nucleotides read TGTGCCAGCAGTCTCGCTAGCGGGAGGGCAGATACGCAGTATTTT.

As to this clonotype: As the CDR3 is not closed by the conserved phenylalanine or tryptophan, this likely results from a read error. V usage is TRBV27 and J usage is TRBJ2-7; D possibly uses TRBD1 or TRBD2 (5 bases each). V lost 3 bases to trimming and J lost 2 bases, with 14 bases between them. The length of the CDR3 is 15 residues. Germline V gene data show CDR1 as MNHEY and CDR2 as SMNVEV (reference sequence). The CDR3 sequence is CASSFGAGRAYEQYL. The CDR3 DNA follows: TGTGCCAGCAGTTTTGGGGCAGGGAGAGCCTACGAGCAGTACTTA.

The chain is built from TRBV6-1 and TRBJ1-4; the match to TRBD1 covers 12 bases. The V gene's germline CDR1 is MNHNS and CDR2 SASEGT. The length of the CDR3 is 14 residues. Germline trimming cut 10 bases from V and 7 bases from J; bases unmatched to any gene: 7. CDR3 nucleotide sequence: TGTGCCACGGGACAGGGGGCGCAGAGTGAAAAACTGTTTTTT. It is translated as CATGQGAQSEKLFF.

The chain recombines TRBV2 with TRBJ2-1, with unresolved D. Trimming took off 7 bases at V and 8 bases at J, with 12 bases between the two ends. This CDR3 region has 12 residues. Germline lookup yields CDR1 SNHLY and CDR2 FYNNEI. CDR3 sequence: CASKARRDEQFF. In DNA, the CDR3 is TGTGCCAGCAAAGCAAGACGCGATGAGCAGTTCTTC.

CDR3 nucleotides: TGTGCCAGCAGTTACTCTGGGGCCGGGGACACTGAAGCTTTCTTT. Encoded protein: CASSYSGAGDTEAFF. The V call is TRBV6-5, the J call TRBJ1-1, with D perhaps TRBD1 (5 bases). Germline V gene data show CDR1 as MNHEY and CDR2 as SVGAGI. V was clipped by 0 bases and J by 3 bases, with 11 bases between them. The CDR3 consists of 15 residues.

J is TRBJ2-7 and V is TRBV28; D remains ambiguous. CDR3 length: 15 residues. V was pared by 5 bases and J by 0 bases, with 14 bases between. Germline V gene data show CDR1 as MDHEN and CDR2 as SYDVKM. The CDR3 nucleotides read TGTGCCAGCAGTCCACACGCGATAAGCTCCTACGAGCAGTACTTC. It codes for CASSPHAISSYEQYF.

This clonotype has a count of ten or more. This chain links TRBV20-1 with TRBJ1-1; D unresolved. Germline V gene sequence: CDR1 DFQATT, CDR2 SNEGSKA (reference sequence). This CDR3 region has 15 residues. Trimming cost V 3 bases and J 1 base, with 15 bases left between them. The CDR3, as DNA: TGCAGTGCTAGGCGCCCCGGGTCCAAGAACACTGAAGCTTTCTTT. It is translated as CSARRPGSKNTEAFF.

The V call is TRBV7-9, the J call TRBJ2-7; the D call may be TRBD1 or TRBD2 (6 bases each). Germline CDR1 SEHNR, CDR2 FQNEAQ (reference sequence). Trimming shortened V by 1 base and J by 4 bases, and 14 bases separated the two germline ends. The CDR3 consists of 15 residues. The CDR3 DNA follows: TGTGCCAGCAGCTTAGTAGGGGGGACTCTATACGAGCAGTACTTC. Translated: CASSLVGGTLYEQYF.